These T cell receptor beta chains were read from a single sample in a study of identical twins. TCRdb ran MiXCR on the 5' RACE reads and lists one entry per CDR3 protein. The data show hundreds of thousands of distinct CDR3 sequences, 12% seen once. These same records also appear under a second study, on yellow fever vaccine responses in identical twins.

Source material: PBMCs. These receptors originate from a woman between 18 and 29 years old in good health. CDR3s include the opening cysteine and the closing phenylalanine or tryptophan. Fields, in order: J gene, clone size, V gene, D gene, CDR3 protein, CDR3 DNA. A D gene is named only where the DNA matches it firmly. A clone size is listed for some rows: how often the clone was seen (once, few, many), or a class if it is expanded.

J gene: TRBJ2-5
clone size: .
V gene: TRBV5-1
D gene: TRBD1
CDR3 protein: CASSARQGTSGETQYF
CDR3 DNA: TGCGCCAGCAGCGCCCGACAGGGAACCTCGGGGGAGACCCAGTACTTC

J gene: TRBJ2-2
clone size: few
V gene: TRBV5-1
D gene: .
CDR3 protein: CASSLALGGTTGELFF
CDR3 DNA: TGCGCCAGCAGCTTGGCCTTAGGGGGAACAACCGGGGAGCTGTTTTTT

J gene: TRBJ2-5
clone size: .
V gene: TRBV4-1
D gene: .
CDR3 protein: CASSPGGRSREEFVETQYF
CDR3 DNA: TGCGCCAGCAGCCCTGGGGGCAGATCCCGAGAAGAATTTGTGGAGACCCAGTACTTC

J gene: TRBJ2-1
clone size: .
V gene: TRBV12-3/TRBV12-4
D gene: .
CDR3 protein: CASSLSRPGEQFF
CDR3 DNA: TGTGCCAGCAGTTTAAGTAGGCCGGGTGAGCAGTTCTTC

J gene: TRBJ2-2
clone size: few
V gene: TRBV29-1
D gene: TRBD2
CDR3 protein: CSVTLTSGIFGELFF
CDR3 DNA: TGCAGCGTGACCTTGACTAGCGGGATTTTCGGGGAGCTGTTTTTT

J gene: TRBJ2-1
clone size: few
V gene: TRBV10-3
D gene: TRBD2
CDR3 protein: CAILAGVHNEQFF
CDR3 DNA: TGTGCCATCTTAGCGGGAGTCCACAATGAGCAGTTCTTC

J gene: TRBJ1-5
clone size: many
V gene: TRBV12-3/TRBV12-4
D gene: TRBD1
CDR3 protein: CASGQGGNQPQHF
CDR3 DNA: TGTGCCAGCGGACAGGGAGGCAATCAGCCCCAGCATTTT

J gene: TRBJ1-2
clone size: few
V gene: TRBV5-1
D gene: .
CDR3 protein: CASSLGRAPTF
CDR3 DNA: TGCGCCAGCAGCTTGGGCAGGGCGCCCACCTTC

J gene: TRBJ1-1
clone size: many
V gene: TRBV10-3
D gene: TRBD1
CDR3 protein: CAAAGGLNTEAFF
CDR3 DNA: TGTGCCGCCGCAGGGGGCTTGAACACTGAAGCTTTCTTT

J gene: TRBJ2-4
clone size: few
V gene: TRBV6-1
D gene: .
CDR3 protein: CASTKDFLAKNIQYF
CDR3 DNA: TGTGCCAGCACCAAGGACTTCTTAGCCAAAAACATTCAGTACTTC

J gene: TRBJ2-3
clone size: .
V gene: TRBV5-1
D gene: .
CDR3 protein: CASSPKTGSDTQYF
CDR3 DNA: TGCGCCAGCAGCCCTAAGACTGGCTCCGATACGCAGTATTTT

J gene: TRBJ2-5
clone size: few
V gene: TRBV24-1
D gene: .
CDR3 protein: CATSEPDIQETQYF
CDR3 DNA: TGTGCCACCAGTGAACCGGACATCCAAGAGACCCAGTACTTC

J gene: TRBJ2-3
clone size: many
V gene: TRBV9
D gene: .
CDR3 protein: CASSPGGYETDTQYF
CDR3 DNA: TGTGCCAGCAGCCCCGGAGGATACGAGACAGATACGCAGTATTTT

J gene: TRBJ2-7
clone size: .
V gene: TRBV27
D gene: .
CDR3 protein: CASRPYPTSYEQYF
CDR3 DNA: TGTGCCAGCAGGCCCTATCCTACATCCTACGAGCAGTACTTC

J gene: TRBJ2-3
clone size: .
V gene: TRBV29-1
D gene: TRBD1
CDR3 protein: CSVATGVDTQYF
CDR3 DNA: TGCAGCGTCGCAACAGGGGTAGATACGCAGTATTTT

J gene: TRBJ1-2
clone size: many
V gene: TRBV4-1
D gene: .
CDR3 protein: CASSDSLNYGYTF
CDR3 DNA: TGCGCCAGCAGCGACAGTTTAAACTATGGCTACACCTTC

J gene: TRBJ2-3
clone size: few
V gene: TRBV12-3/TRBV12-4
D gene: TRBD1
CDR3 protein: CASRASDRDSGTQYF
CDR3 DNA: TGTGCCAGCAGAGCTTCGGACAGGGATAGCGGTACGCAGTATTTT

J gene: TRBJ2-1
clone size: .
V gene: TRBV3-1
D gene: .
CDR3 protein: CASSQEFPSPYNEQFF
CDR3 DNA: TGTGCCAGCAGCCAAGAGTTCCCCTCTCCCTACAATGAGCAGTTCTTC

J gene: TRBJ2-5
clone size: few
V gene: TRBV7-2
D gene: .
CDR3 protein: CASSLEGSKETQYF
CDR3 DNA: TGTGCCAGCAGCTTAGAAGGGAGTAAAGAGACCCAGTACTTC

J gene: TRBJ2-3
clone size: .
V gene: TRBV27
D gene: .
CDR3 protein: CASSSLGGGADTQYF
CDR3 DNA: TGTGCCAGCAGTTCATTAGGGGGGGGAGCAGATACGCAGTATTTT

J gene: TRBJ1-1
clone size: few
V gene: TRBV12-5
D gene: .
CDR3 protein: CARSIAAFF
CDR3 DNA: TGTGCTAGGTCCATAGCAGCTTTCTTT

J gene: TRBJ1-4
clone size: .
V gene: TRBV20-1
D gene: TRBD1
CDR3 protein: CSAREDRGRRGEKLFF
CDR3 DNA: TGCAGTGCTAGAGAGGACAGGGGGCGAAGGGGTGAAAAACTGTTTTTT

J gene: TRBJ1-2
clone size: many
V gene: TRBV29-1
D gene: TRBD1
CDR3 protein: CSVSAGGEYGYTF
CDR3 DNA: TGCAGCGTTTCCGCAGGGGGGGAGTATGGCTACACCTTC

J gene: TRBJ1-5
clone size: .
V gene: TRBV28
D gene: TRBD1
CDR3 protein: CASSRQGARGVQPQHF
CDR3 DNA: TGTGCCAGCAGTCGACAGGGAGCAAGGGGAGTGCAGCCCCAGCATTTT

J gene: TRBJ1-1
clone size: .
V gene: TRBV27
D gene: .
CDR3 protein: CASSRMGTEAFF
CDR3 DNA: TGTGCCAGCAGTCGAATGGGGACTGAAGCTTTCTTT

J gene: TRBJ2-7
clone size: many
V gene: TRBV19
D gene: TRBD2
CDR3 protein: CASSRGTSGSYEQYF
CDR3 DNA: TGTGCCAGTAGTAGGGGGACTAGCGGCTCCTACGAGCAGTACTTC

J gene: TRBJ2-7
clone size: many
V gene: TRBV28
D gene: .
CDR3 protein: CASSGEGPYEQYF
CDR3 DNA: TGTGCCAGCAGCGGAGAGGGACCCTACGAGCAGTACTTC

J gene: TRBJ1-5
clone size: few
V gene: TRBV24-1
D gene: TRBD1
CDR3 protein: CATSPGGVDQPQHF
CDR3 DNA: TGTGCCACCAGCCCAGGGGGTGTTGATCAGCCCCAGCATTTT

J gene: TRBJ1-1
clone size: .
V gene: TRBV27
D gene: .
CDR3 protein: CASSFRQALNTEAFF
CDR3 DNA: TGTGCCAGCAGTTTCCGACAGGCGCTGAACACTGAAGCTTTCTTT

J gene: TRBJ2-1
clone size: many
V gene: TRBV6-5
D gene: TRBD2
CDR3 protein: CASSYSSGTSGNEQFF
CDR3 DNA: TGTGCCAGCAGTTACTCGTCCGGGACTAGCGGGAATGAGCAGTTCTTC

J gene: TRBJ2-3
clone size: few
V gene: TRBV20-1
D gene: .
CDR3 protein: CSASQMGSGATDTQYF
CDR3 DNA: TGCAGTGCTAGTCAAATGGGTTCCGGGGCCACAGATACGCAGTATTTT

J gene: TRBJ1-4
clone size: .
V gene: TRBV29-1
D gene: .
CDR3 protein: CSVRRSPNEKLFF
CDR3 DNA: TGCAGCGTCCGACGCAGTCCTAATGAAAAACTGTTTTTT

J gene: TRBJ2-1
clone size: few
V gene: TRBV20-1
D gene: .
CDR3 protein: CSAKSGLPDEQFF
CDR3 DNA: TGCAGTGCCAAATCCGGACTCCCGGATGAGCAGTTCTTC

J gene: TRBJ1-5
clone size: once
V gene: TRBV7-2
D gene: .
CDR3 protein: CASSIMNQPQHF
CDR3 DNA: TGTGCCAGCAGCATAATGAATCAGCCCCAGCATTTT

J gene: TRBJ2-2
clone size: few
V gene: TRBV9
D gene: .
CDR3 protein: CASSVETRGELFF
CDR3 DNA: TGTGCCAGCAGCGTTGAGACTAGAGGGGAGCTGTTTTTT

J gene: TRBJ2-7
clone size: few
V gene: TRBV29-1
D gene: TRBD1
CDR3 protein: CSVWTGASYEQYF
CDR3 DNA: TGCAGCGTTTGGACAGGTGCCTCCTACGAGCAGTACTTC

J gene: TRBJ2-4
clone size: .
V gene: TRBV2
D gene: .
CDR3 protein: CASSVNEGLIQYF
CDR3 DNA: TGTGCCAGCAGTGTGAACGAAGGTCTCATTCAGTACTTC